The sequence of this T cell receptor (beta chain) was determined in a study of shared T cell receptors in the human thymus. V was pared by 1 base and J by 2 bases, with 8 bases between. CDR3 length: 14 residues. Germline CDR1 reads LGHNA; CDR2 reads YSLEER. The assay was immunoSEQ multiplex PCR, and TCRdb's table has in-frame clones only and misses some. This sample has hundreds of thousands of clones; 87% occur once, and the top ten carry 0.0094%. Another study also made use of these data, one on human thymus T cells. As reported in that work: Thymic samples were excised during corrective heart operations. Seemingly biased V and J gene usage marked thymic and blood repertoires. Thymic TCR repertoires of unrelated people reportedly overlapped highly.

The clonotype originates from a boy less than two years old with a congenital heart defect. Sequenced input: thymocytes. The genes are TRBV4-3 and TRBJ2-5, with D unclear. DNA of the CDR3: TGCGCCAGCAGCCAAGGAACTTGGCAAGAGACCCAGTACTTC. Amino acids: CASSQGTWQETQYF.